These 13 T cell receptor beta chains were all obtained from the same sample, sequenced in a study of cytomegalovirus exposure and HLA in healthy donors. The study ran its PCR with 60 Vbeta and 13 Jbeta primers. Assay: immunoSEQ multiplex PCR; the TCRdb copy retains only in-frame clones and omits some. The sample lists 90,000 to 150,000 clones, around 77% occurring once. Material: PBMCs. These TCRs come from a human donor in good health.

The chain joins TRBV2 to TRBJ1-5, with a weak D call TRBD1 (5 bases). CDR3 length: 14 amino acids. Between the trimmed V and J ends, which lost 0 bases and 5 bases, there was a span of 8 bases. The germline V gene encodes CDR1 SNHLY and CDR2 FYNNEI. CDR3 loop: CASSEAQGHQPQHF. DNA for the CDR3: TGTGCCAGCAGTGAAGCCCAGGGTCATCAGCCCCAGCATTTT. Filled out from reference TRBV2 and TRBJ1-5, the complete variable domain reads EPEVTQTPSHQVTQMGQEVILRCVPISNHLYFYWYRQILGQKVEFLVSFYNNEISEKSEIFDDQFSVERPDGSNFTLKIRSTKLEDSAMYFCASSEAQGHQPQHFGDGTRLSIL.

This clone was observed a single time. V and J are TRBV19 and TRBJ1-5; TRBD1 is a possible D gene (6 bases). CDR1 is LNHDA and CDR2 is SQIVND in the germline V gene (reference sequence). The CDR3 spans 15 residues. Trimming took 6 bases from V and 4 from J, leaving 16 bases between them. The CDR3 sequence: CASRRDTLGNQPQHF. The CDR3, as DNA: TGTGCCAGTAGAAGGGACACCCTGGGAAATCAGCCCCAGCATTTT. Variable domain in full (rest from reference TRBV19 and TRBJ1-5): DGGITQSPKYLFRKEGQNVTLSCEQNLNHDAMYWYRQDPGQGLRLIYYSQIVNDFQKGDIAEGYSVSREKKESFPLTVTSAQKNPTAFYLCASRRDTLGNQPQHFGDGTRLSIL.

The chain joins TRBV30 to TRBJ2-5, with D maybe TRBD1 (6 bases). V was shortened by 4 bases and J by 3 bases, with 15 bases between the two germline ends. Germline V gives CDR1 GTSNPN, CDR2 SVGIG (reference sequence). The CDR3 has 14 residues. This chain's CDR3 is CAWTDTGKEETQYF. CDR3 nucleotides: TGTGCCTGGACAGATACAGGGAAAGAAGAGACCCAGTACTTC. The whole variable domain, filled in from reference TRBV30 and TRBJ2-5, reads SQTIHQWPATLVQPVGSPLSLECTVEGTSNPNLYWYRQAAGRGLQLLFYSVGIGQISSEVPQNLSASRPQDRQFILSSKKLLLSDSGFYLCAWTDTGKEETQYFGPGTRLLVL.

This clone was seen a handful of times. The chain combines TRBV6-5 with TRBJ2-7; 9 bases are a match to TRBD1. Trimming cost V 0 bases and J 12 bases; bases outside gene matches: 12. CDR1 MNHEY and CDR2 SVGAGI come from the germline V gene. The CDR3 spans 15 residues. CDR3 protein: CASSYSSSLGTGLYF. The CDR3 region has the DNA TGTGCCAGCAGTTACTCCTCTTCTCTCGGGACAGGGCTGTACTTC.

This clone was counted a few times. The chain couples TRBV18 to TRBJ1-5; D possibly corresponds to TRBD1 (5 bases). Germline V gene lookup returns CDR1 KGHSH and CDR2 LQKENI. The CDR3 is 14 amino acids. Trimming pared 4 bases from V and 6 bases from J, leaving 13 bases between. The CDR3 is CASSRGQDVQPQHF. The CDR3, as DNA: TGTGCCAGCTCACGCGGACAAGATGTTCAGCCCCAGCATTTT.

The J gene is TRBJ2-2, the V gene TRBV9; tentatively, D is TRBD2 (6 bases). The CDR3 totals 18 residues. Trimming removed 0 bases from V and 6 bases from J, with 21 bases in between. Germline V gene data show CDR1 as SGDLS and CDR2 as YYNGEE. The DNA for the CDR3 is TGTGCCAGCAGCGTAGAGGTAGGTTTGACTAGTAGTGCCGGGGAGCTGTTTTTT. This translates into CASSVEVGLTSSAGELFF. Full variable domain (outside the CDR3, taken from reference TRBV9 and TRBJ2-2): DSGVTQTPKHLITATGQRVTLRCSPRSGDLSVYWYQQSLDQGLQFLIQYYNGEERAKGNILERFSAQQFPDLHSELNLSSLELGDSALYFCASSVEVGLTSSAGELFFGEGSRLTVL.

Remarks on this clone: One end of the junction varies from germline; a read error may be responsible. V is TRBV5-4 and J is TRBJ2-1; TRBD2 might be the D (6 bases). The V gene's germline CDR1 is SGHNT and CDR2 YYREEE (reference sequence). CDR3 length equals 11 residues. The chain's CDR3 is CASSLAASAVF. CDR3 in DNA: TGTGCCAGCAGCTTGGCCGCTAGCGCCGTCTTC.

This sequence joins TRBV10-3 and TRBJ2-2, with D perhaps matching TRBD2 (6 bases). The germline V gene encodes CDR1 ENHRY and CDR2 SYGVKD. This CDR3 is 15 amino acids long. With 0 bases removed from V and 6 bases from J, the gap between germline ends came to 11 bases. The CDR3 nucleotides are TGTGCCATCAGTGAGTCGGGACTCTCCCCCGGGGAGCTGTTTTTT. Residues: CAISESGLSPGELFF.

The chain recombines TRBV27 with TRBJ1-1, with 7 bases fitting TRBD1. J lost 4 bases, V lost 5 bases, and 7 bases had no gene match. Germline CDR1 MNHEY, CDR2 SMNVEV (reference sequence). The CDR3 totals 14 residues. The CDR3 DNA reads TGTGCCAGCAGTATATACAGGGGCGGCACTGAAGCTTTCTTT. Its translation is CASSIYRGGTEAFF.

This chain uses TRBV5-1 with TRBJ2-3; possibly TRBD2 for D (5 bases). V was cut by 0 bases and J by 3 bases, with 14 bases left in between. Germline V lookup: CDR1 SGHRS, CDR2 YFSETQ. The CDR3 has 16 residues. The CDR3 region has the DNA TGCGCCAGCAGCTTGGAACGCGCGGGCAAGACAGATACGCAGTATTTT. The encoded protein is CASSLERAGKTDTQYF.

CDR3 sequence: CASSPLAGRGNEQFF. The CDR3 DNA is TGTGCCAGCAGTCCTCTAGCGGGAAGGGGCAATGAGCAGTTCTTC. The chain uses TRBV28 and TRBJ2-1, with 9 nucleotides matching TRBD2. Trimming removed 5 bases from V and 6 bases from J; junction bases left unmatched: 8. Germline assignment: CDR1 MDHEN and CDR2 SYDVKM. The CDR3 runs 15 residues.

This rearrangement joins TRBV10-3 to TRBJ1-1, with 7 bases matching TRBD1. V lost 4 bases and J lost 0; bases outside the gene matches: 2. This CDR3 spans 14 amino acids. Germline V gene lookup returns CDR1 ENHRY and CDR2 SYGVKD. The CDR3 DNA sequence: TGTGCCATCAGTGTGGGACAGCTGAACACTGAAGCTTTCTTT. This sequence encodes CAISVGQLNTEAFF.

This chain links TRBV6-5 with TRBJ1-4, with D possibly being TRBD1 (5 bases). The CDR3 sequence is 14 residues long. The V end was cut by 2 bases, the J end by 7 bases, with 11 bases between. CDR1 and CDR2 (germline): MNHEY, SVGAGI. The CDR3 DNA reads as TGTGCCAGCAGTTACGTCTTGGGGGGTGAAAAACTGTTTTTT. This codes for CASSYVLGGEKLFF.